This T cell receptor (beta chain) was documented in a study of shared T cell receptors in the human thymus. Sequencing was performed with immunoSEQ multiplex PCR; in TCRdb, only in-frame clones are kept and a portion is missing. The sample has hundreds of thousands of clones, around 87% seen once. Germline CDR1 is MNHEY and CDR2 is SVGAGI. This CDR3 comprises 13 residues. Trimming cost V 0 bases and J 2 bases, with 5 bases left between them. These data also featured in a second study, about human thymus T cells.

V gene TRBV6-5 combines with J gene TRBJ2-7; no clear D gene. Source material: thymocytes. This clonotype originated in a boy under two years old with a congenital heart defect. The CDR3 region has the DNA TGTGCCAGCAGTTACTCTGGCCCCTACGAGCAGTACTTC. This translates into CASSYSGPYEQYF.